The 7 T cell receptor beta chains below were found in one sample sequenced in a study of T-cell memory formation after mild COVID-19. TCRdb itself ran the 5' RACE reads through MiXCR, one entry per CDR3 protein. The table lists 200,000 to 250,000 distinct CDR3 sequences, around 10% of them singletons, with around 23% in the top ten. The sequenced sample consisted of PBMCs or a T cell subset sorted from them (not recorded which). These receptors all stem from a man in his late teens or twenties who had mild COVID-19 (a few samples of this study predate the infection). Cell type and time point are not known.

V and J are TRBV9 and TRBJ1-2, with 9 bases identical to TRBD1. The CDR3 sequence is 13 residues long. V lost 6 bases and J lost 8; bases outside the gene matches: 8. Germline V gene data show CDR1 as SGDLS and CDR2 as YYNGEE. CDR3 nucleotide sequence: TGTGCCAGCAACAGCCGGGACAGGGAAGGCTACACCTTC. Amino acids: CASNSRDREGYTF.

In this sample, this clonotype turned up a few times. The V gene is TRBV20-1, the J gene TRBJ1-2; 10 bases agree with TRBD1. Germline V lookup: CDR1 DFQATT, CDR2 SNEGSKA (reference sequence). This CDR3 region has 15 residues. J lost 3 bases, V lost 6 bases, and 10 bases had no gene match. CDR3 nucleotide sequence: TGCAGTGCGCTGGCCCGGGACAGGGGCCACTATGGCTACACCTTC. This gives the protein CSALARDRGHYGYTF.

Ten or more counts support this clonotype. This sequence joins TRBV6-5 and TRBJ1-6; D remains ambiguous. Germline CDR1 is MNHEY and CDR2 is SVGAGI. The V end was cut by 0 bases, the J end by 7 bases, with 7 bases between. The CDR3 is 14 amino acids. The chain's CDR3 is CASSYSTGNSPLHF. In nucleotides, the CDR3 is TGTGCCAGCAGTTACTCGACGGGGAATTCACCCCTCCACTTT.

This clonotype was detected only a few times. This chain uses TRBV4-3 with TRBJ2-3, with 13 positions matching TRBD2. The V segment lost 1 base and the J segment 1 base; nucleotides outside the gene matches: 2. The CDR3 consists of 17 residues. Germline loops: CDR1 LGHNA, CDR2 YSLEER. The CDR3 protein is CASSQGGLAGGTDTQYF. In DNA form, the CDR3 reads TGCGCCAGCAGCCAAGGTGGACTAGCGGGGGGCACAGATACGCAGTATTTT.

This clonotype came up a few times. V usage is TRBV5-5 and J usage is TRBJ1-5, with TRBD1 matching 7 bases. Germline CDR1 reads SGHKS; CDR2 reads YYEKEE (reference sequence). This CDR3 is built from 15 residues. The J segment lost 9 bases and the V segment lost 0 bases, leaving 9 bases of the junction unmatched. This CDR3 reads CASSLVGQAPRPQHF. CDR3 nucleotides: TGTGCCAGCAGCTTGGTAGGACAGGCTCCCCGGCCCCAGCATTTT. The full variable domain, with the rest looked up from reference TRBV5-5 and TRBJ1-5, is DAGVTQSPTHLIKTRGQQVTLRCSPISGHKSVSWYQQVLGQGPQFIFQYYEKEERGRGNFPDRFSARQFPNYSSELNVNALLLGDSALYLCASSLVGQAPRPQHFGDGTRLSIL.

This clonotype appeared many times. This chain connects TRBV11-2 to TRBJ2-7; TRBD1 might be the D (6 bases). CDR1 and CDR2 from the germline V gene are SGHAT and FQNNGV. CDR3 length: 11 residues. V was shortened by 4 bases and J by 6 bases, with 7 bases between the two germline ends. Here the CDR3 DNA reads TGTGCCAGCAGCTCGACAGGCGAGCAGTACTTC. Its protein product is CASSSTGEQYF.

The V and J genes are TRBV20-1 and TRBJ2-1; 11 bases align to TRBD2. With V trimmed by 8 bases and J by 4 bases, 10 bases remained unmatched. The CDR3 is made up of 15 amino acids. Germline V gene data show CDR1 as DFQATT and CDR2 as SNEGSKA (reference sequence). CDR3 in DNA: TGCAGTTCATTGACGGGACTAGCGGTTTACAATGAGCAGTTCTTC. Its protein product is CSSLTGLAVYNEQFF.